Listed below are T cell receptor beta chains from one sample, sequenced in a study of blood T cell repertoires in COVID-19. Repertoires were generated with immunoSEQ multiplex PCR, while TCRdb's copy carries only in-frame clones and drops some. The repertoire holds over 200,000 clones, with roughly 83% as singletons. Source material: peripheral blood. The receptor set was obtained from a man aged 35 to 55 with acute or convalescent COVID-19. Both conserved end residues are part of each CDR3. The order of the fields is J gene, clone size, V gene, D gene, CDR3 protein, CDR3 DNA. D genes are given only for firm matches. Clone size is shown for a subset of rows, as once, few, many or a class of expanded clone.

j_call: TRBJ2-7; clone_size: once; v_call: TRBV5-4; d_call: TRBD2; cdr3_aa: CASSPSGSLSYEQYF; cdr3_nt: TGTGCCAGCAGTCCCAGCGGGAGCCTCTCCTACGAGCAGTACTTC
j_call: TRBJ2-7; clone_size: once; v_call: TRBV5-6; d_call: TRBD2; cdr3_aa: CASSLRVAGEPGHEQYF; cdr3_nt: TGTGCCAGCAGCTTGCGAGTAGCGGGAGAACCCGGCCACGAGCAGTACTTC
j_call: TRBJ2-3; clone_size: .; v_call: TRBV7-2; d_call: .; cdr3_aa: CASSLGSRNTQYF; cdr3_nt: TGTGCCAGCAGCTTAGGAAGCCGAAATACGCAGTATTTT
j_call: TRBJ1-1; clone_size: .; v_call: TRBV10-3; d_call: TRBD1; cdr3_aa: CAISESGQTRNTEAFF; cdr3_nt: TGTGCCATCAGTGAGTCGGGACAGACAAGGAACACTGAAGCTTTCTTT
j_call: TRBJ2-7; clone_size: .; v_call: TRBV6-2/TRBV6-3; d_call: TRBD2; cdr3_aa: CASSYWMTSGRIYEQYF; cdr3_nt: TGTGCCAGCAGTTACTGGATGACTAGCGGGAGGATTTACGAGCAGTACTTC
j_call: TRBJ1-2; clone_size: .; v_call: TRBV7-6; d_call: .; cdr3_aa: CASSSGTPNYGYTF; cdr3_nt: TGTGCCAGCAGCTCCGGGACACCCAACTATGGCTACACCTTC
j_call: TRBJ2-7; clone_size: .; v_call: TRBV3-1/TRBV3-2; d_call: .; cdr3_aa: CASSHQTDLEQYF; cdr3_nt: TGTGCCAGCAGCCATCAGACAGATCTCGAGCAGTACTTC
j_call: TRBJ1-1; clone_size: .; v_call: TRBV19; d_call: .; cdr3_aa: CASRDTVKLSEAFF; cdr3_nt: TGTGCCAGTAGGGATACAGTTAAGTTGTCTGAAGCTTTCTTT
j_call: TRBJ1-6; clone_size: .; v_call: TRBV19; d_call: .; cdr3_aa: CASSGFGGRGSPLHF; cdr3_nt: TGTGCCAGTAGTGGGTTTGGAGGGAGAGGATCACCCCTCCACTTT
j_call: TRBJ2-1; clone_size: few; v_call: TRBV19; d_call: .; cdr3_aa: CASTAGYNEQFF; cdr3_nt: TGTGCCAGTACCGCGGGCTACAATGAGCAGTTCTTC
j_call: TRBJ1-1; clone_size: few; v_call: TRBV29-1; d_call: .; cdr3_aa: CSVPGPGDTEAFF; cdr3_nt: TGCAGCGTCCCCGGACCCGGGGACACTGAAGCTTTCTTT
j_call: TRBJ2-3; clone_size: .; v_call: TRBV9; d_call: .; cdr3_aa: CASSLQGQGDTQYF; cdr3_nt: TGTGCCAGCAGCTTACAGGGTCAGGGTGATACGCAGTATTTT
j_call: TRBJ1-4; clone_size: .; v_call: TRBV19; d_call: .; cdr3_aa: CASSMFREGEKLFF; cdr3_nt: TGTGCCAGTAGTATGTTCAGGGAGGGTGAAAAACTGTTTTTT
j_call: TRBJ2-7; clone_size: .; v_call: TRBV10-2; d_call: TRBD2; cdr3_aa: CASRSGTSGYEQYF; cdr3_nt: TGCGCCAGCAGGTCCGGGACTAGCGGGTACGAGCAGTACTTC
j_call: TRBJ1-1; clone_size: .; v_call: TRBV7-8; d_call: .; cdr3_aa: CASSLSRTAEAFF; cdr3_nt: TGTGCCAGCAGCTTATCTCGTACGGCTGAAGCTTTCTTT
j_call: TRBJ1-2; clone_size: .; v_call: TRBV5-1; d_call: .; cdr3_aa: CASRSGYGYTF; cdr3_nt: TGCGCCAGCAGATCGGGGTACGGCTACACCTTC
j_call: TRBJ1-6; clone_size: .; v_call: TRBV19; d_call: .; cdr3_aa: CASSPPNSPLHF; cdr3_nt: TGTGCCAGTAGCCCCCCGAATTCACCCCTCCACTTT
j_call: TRBJ1-2; clone_size: .; v_call: TRBV30; d_call: .; cdr3_aa: CAWSASGVGYTF; cdr3_nt: TGTGCCTGGAGCGCCTCCGGGGTTGGCTACACCTTC
j_call: TRBJ1-4; clone_size: many; v_call: TRBV6-4; d_call: .; cdr3_aa: CASSDERTTNEKLFF; cdr3_nt: TGTGCCAGCAGTGACGAGAGGACAACTAATGAAAAACTGTTTTTT
j_call: TRBJ2-3; clone_size: .; v_call: TRBV3-1/TRBV3-2; d_call: .; cdr3_aa: CASSFNSGDLISTDTQYF; cdr3_nt: TGTGCCAGCAGTTTTAACAGCGGAGACCTTATCTCCACAGATACGCAGTATTTT
j_call: TRBJ1-1; clone_size: .; v_call: TRBV7-9; d_call: .; cdr3_aa: CASSLNELNAFF; cdr3_nt: TGTGCCAGCAGCTTAAACGAACTGAATGCTTTCTTT
j_call: TRBJ2-2; clone_size: few; v_call: TRBV14; d_call: .; cdr3_aa: CASSRTGGLASIGELFF; cdr3_nt: TGTGCCAGCAGCCGAACCGGGGGGCTAGCTTCAATCGGGGAGCTGTTTTTT
j_call: TRBJ1-5; clone_size: .; v_call: TRBV19; d_call: .; cdr3_aa: CASSPDRNQPQHF; cdr3_nt: TGTGCCAGTAGCCCCGACAGAAATCAGCCCCAGCATTTT
j_call: TRBJ2-2; clone_size: .; v_call: TRBV7-3; d_call: .; cdr3_aa: CASSRDLNTGELFF; cdr3_nt: TGTGCCAGCAGCCGGGACTTAAACACCGGGGAGCTGTTTTTT
j_call: TRBJ2-3; clone_size: .; v_call: TRBV29-1; d_call: .; cdr3_aa: CSATTGFSTDTQYF; cdr3_nt: TGCAGCGCCACGACAGGTTTTAGCACAGATACGCAGTATTTT
j_call: TRBJ2-7; clone_size: .; v_call: TRBV9; d_call: .; cdr3_aa: CASSVDRASSYEQYF; cdr3_nt: TGTGCCAGCAGCGTAGACAGGGCGAGCTCCTACGAGCAGTACTTC
j_call: TRBJ1-3; clone_size: .; v_call: TRBV5-5; d_call: .; cdr3_aa: CASSLANSGNTIYF; cdr3_nt: TGTGCCAGCAGCTTGGCTAACTCTGGAAACACCATATATTTT
j_call: TRBJ2-1; clone_size: .; v_call: TRBV9; d_call: TRBD2; cdr3_aa: CASSVDGGAYNEQFF; cdr3_nt: TGTGCCAGCAGCGTAGACGGGGGGGCCTACAATGAGCAGTTCTTC
j_call: TRBJ2-7; clone_size: once; v_call: TRBV13; d_call: .; cdr3_aa: CASSLEGSGVYEQYF; cdr3_nt: TGTGCCAGCAGCTTAGAGGGTAGCGGAGTCTACGAGCAGTACTTC
j_call: TRBJ2-7; clone_size: few; v_call: TRBV4-2; d_call: TRBD2; cdr3_aa: CASSSSGLSIEQYF; cdr3_nt: TGTGCCAGCAGCTCTAGCGGGTTGTCCATCGAGCAGTACTTC
j_call: TRBJ2-5; clone_size: .; v_call: TRBV7-9; d_call: .; cdr3_aa: CASSFSVYQETQYF; cdr3_nt: TGTGCCAGCAGCTTTTCAGTTTACCAAGAGACCCAGTACTTC
j_call: TRBJ2-5; clone_size: .; v_call: TRBV2; d_call: .; cdr3_aa: CASTPLQNREGETQYF; cdr3_nt: TGTGCCAGCACACCACTTCAAAACAGGGAGGGGGAGACCCAGTACTTC
j_call: TRBJ2-1; clone_size: .; v_call: TRBV7-2; d_call: TRBD2; cdr3_aa: CASSSRGSGTDEQFF; cdr3_nt: TGTGCCAGCAGCTCGAGGGGTAGCGGGACTGATGAGCAGTTCTTC
j_call: TRBJ2-7; clone_size: .; v_call: TRBV7-3; d_call: TRBD1; cdr3_aa: CASSFLDRDGEQYF; cdr3_nt: TGTGCCAGCAGCTTCCTGGACAGGGACGGCGAGCAGTACTTC
j_call: TRBJ2-2; clone_size: .; v_call: TRBV18; d_call: TRBD1; cdr3_aa: CASSPGQGYTGELFF; cdr3_nt: TGTGCCAGCTCACCCGGACAGGGGTACACCGGGGAGCTGTTTTTT
j_call: TRBJ1-1; clone_size: .; v_call: TRBV11-2; d_call: TRBD1; cdr3_aa: CACPGQGGTEAFF; cdr3_nt: TGTGCCTGCCCCGGACAGGGTGGCACTGAAGCTTTCTTT
j_call: TRBJ1-5; clone_size: .; v_call: TRBV16; d_call: .; cdr3_aa: CASSIRGGDQPQHF; cdr3_nt: TGTGCCAGCAGCATCAGGGGTGGCGATCAGCCCCAGCATTTT